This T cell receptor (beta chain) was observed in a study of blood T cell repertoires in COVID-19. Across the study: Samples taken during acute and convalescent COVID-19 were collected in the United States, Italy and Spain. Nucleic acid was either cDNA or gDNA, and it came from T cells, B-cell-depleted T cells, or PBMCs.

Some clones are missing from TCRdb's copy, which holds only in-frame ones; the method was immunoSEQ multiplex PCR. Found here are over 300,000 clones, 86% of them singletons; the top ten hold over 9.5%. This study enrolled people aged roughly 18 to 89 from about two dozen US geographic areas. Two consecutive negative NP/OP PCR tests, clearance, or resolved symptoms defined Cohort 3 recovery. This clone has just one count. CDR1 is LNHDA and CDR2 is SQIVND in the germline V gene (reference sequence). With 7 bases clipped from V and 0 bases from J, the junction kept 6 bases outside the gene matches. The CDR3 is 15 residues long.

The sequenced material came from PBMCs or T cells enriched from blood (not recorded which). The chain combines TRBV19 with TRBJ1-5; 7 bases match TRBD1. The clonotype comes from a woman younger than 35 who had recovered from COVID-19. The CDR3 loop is CASTLTGSSNQPQHF. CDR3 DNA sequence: TGTGCCAGTACTTTGACAGGGAGTAGCAATCAGCCCCAGCATTTT.